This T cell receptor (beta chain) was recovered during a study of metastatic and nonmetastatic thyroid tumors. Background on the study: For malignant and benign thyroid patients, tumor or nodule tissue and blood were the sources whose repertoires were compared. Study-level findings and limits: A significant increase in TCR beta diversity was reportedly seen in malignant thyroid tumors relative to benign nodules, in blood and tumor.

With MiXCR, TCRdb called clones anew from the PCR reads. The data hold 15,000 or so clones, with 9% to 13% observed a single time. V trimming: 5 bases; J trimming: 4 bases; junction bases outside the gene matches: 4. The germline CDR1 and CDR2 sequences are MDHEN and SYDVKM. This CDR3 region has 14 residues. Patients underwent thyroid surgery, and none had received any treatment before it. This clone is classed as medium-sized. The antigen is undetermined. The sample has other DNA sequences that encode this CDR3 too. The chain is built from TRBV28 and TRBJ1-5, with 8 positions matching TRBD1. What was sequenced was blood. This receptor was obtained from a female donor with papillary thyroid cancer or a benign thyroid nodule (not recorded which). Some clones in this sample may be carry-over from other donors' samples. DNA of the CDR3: TGTGCCAGCAGTCCCGGGACAGGTAATCAGCCCCAGCATTTT. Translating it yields CASSPGTGNQPQHF. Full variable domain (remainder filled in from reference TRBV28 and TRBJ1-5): DVKVTQSSRYLVKRTGEKVFLECVQDMDHENMFWYRQDPGLGLRLIYFSYDVKMKEKGDIPEGYSVSREKKERFSLILESASTNQTSMYLCASSPGTGNQPQHFGDGTRLSIL.